This is a list of T cell receptor beta chains from one sample in a study of regulatory T cells in long-lasting Graves disease. In TCRdb, the multiplex PCR reads were re-called with MiXCR into one record per CDR3 protein. The table lists 300,000 to 450,000 distinct CDR3 sequences, about 16% of them singletons. The input for sequencing was peripheral blood mononuclear cells (PBMCs), taken at new diagnosis, from a patient treated with antithyroid drugs. These receptors originate from a female donor with Graves disease. CDR3s include the opening cysteine and the closing phenylalanine or tryptophan.

V	length	CDR3
TRBV20-1	12	CSANRVNNEQFF
TRBV4-1	16	CASSQDPGTGGDEQYF
TRBV6-1	12	CASRTAQGPQHF
TRBV28	17	CASSLSPRRSSGNTIYF
TRBV25-1	16	CASSGGAGGRTETQYF
TRBV7-8	14	CASSSLSRNYEQYF
TRBV3-1	16	CASSQGTSSRWETQYF
TRBV24-1	16	CATSDKGGRSGYTQYF
TRBV6-2/TRBV6-3	14	CASINPGQGGEQYF
TRBV28	15	CASSPAPGGGYGYTF
TRBV28	17	CASSFRLALEYQETQYF
TRBV4-1	14	CASSQADSRETQYF
TRBV15	14	CATSKDRGGYGYTF
TRBV7-9	14	CASSPGQSYNEQFF
TRBV20-1	12	CSARHLSGELFF
TRBV20-1	18	CSARRLLGSGVKSEKLFF
TRBV29-1	14	CSVRSVGGANVLTF
TRBV13	15	CASSLVGSGYYGYTF
TRBV27	14	CASSPRASPDTQYF
TRBV2	15	CASSDRDRADTEAFF
TRBV11-2	16	CASSPISGSAAYEQYF
TRBV6-1	14	CASNPIIGGQPQHF
TRBV7-2	14	CASSPRVGNTEAFF
TRBV10-1	13	CASSSETYQPQHF
TRBV11-2	14	CASSFDREGNEQYF
TRBV18	15	CASSQTTGGQTEAFF
TRBV28	14	CASSFLSQGGEQYF
TRBV7-9	13	CASSATGYNEQFF
TRBV20-1	16	CSARGGSVDSHQPQHF
TRBV9	14	CASSVTGGPYGYTF
TRBV9	19	CASSPGSGGLLQIGDTQYF
TRBV20-1	14	CSARDRLRGNEQFF
TRBV9	13	CASSVVTRDTQYF
TRBV2	13	CASSWDSNQPQHF
TRBV29-1	16	CSVEAGTGGDTGELFF
TRBV6-2/TRBV6-3	14	CASSYRSEGAGQFF
TRBV30	14	CAWSAPGPWAEQYF
TRBV3-1	16	CASSQEGRRRDTEAFF
TRBV7-9	15	CASSAQGEGAYEQYF
TRBV2	15	CASSERRGRENTIYF
TRBV2	13	CASRDTGDSPLHF
TRBV20-1	16	CSAGQEGQGTYNEQFF
TRBV9	11	CASSDRGELFF
TRBV18	14	CASSQGHGNQPQHF
TRBV5-1	17	CASSQSIGFPGAYEQYF
TRBV27	16	CASSWDGSIGTDTQYF
TRBV2	12	CASSSDTGEVFF
TRBV9	12	CASSPNLGELFF
TRBV6-2/TRBV6-3	15	CASSSSVPPRDTQYF
TRBV5-1	14	CASSPDGTGTEAFF
TRBV18	15	CASSPQRDSYNEQFF